Listed below are T cell receptor beta chains from one sample, sequenced in a study of CD8 T cells in Susac syndrome. Via MiXCR, TCRdb re-called the immunoSEQ multiplex PCR reads, giving one row per CDR3 protein. The sample contains 300,000 to 350,000 distinct CDR3 sequences, 92% of which appear only once. The sample was CD4+ T cells from PBMCs. The receptor set was obtained from a human donor with multiple sclerosis. The CDR3 runs from the conserved cysteine through the conserved F or W. Fields, in order: D gene, clone size, V gene, J gene, CDR3 protein, CDR3 DNA. D genes are given only for firm matches. Some rows have no size entry. The others give once, few or many, or a class for an expanded clone.

.	once	TRBV30	TRBJ2-2	CAWSRLFTGRTPRLNTGELFF	TGTGCCTGGAGTAGGCTTTTCACAGGGCGTACTCCCCGTCTGAACACCGGGGAGCTGTTTTTT
.	.	TRBV6-2/TRBV6-3	TRBJ1-5	CASSNPPNQPQHF	TGTGCCAGCAGTAACCCTCCCAATCAGCCCCAGCATTTT
.	.	TRBV2	TRBJ1-2	CASSGANYGYTF	TGTGCCAGCAGTGGAGCTAACTATGGCTACACCTTC
TRBD1	.	TRBV29-1	TRBJ2-6	CSVIDRVSEANVLTF	TGCAGCGTGATAGACAGGGTCTCTGAGGCCAACGTCCTGACTTTC
.	.	TRBV30	TRBJ2-7	CAWDRFDEQYF	TGTGCCTGGGACAGGTTCGACGAGCAGTACTTC
TRBD1	.	TRBV7-3	TRBJ2-2	CASSSTGVGGELFF	TGTGCCAGCAGCTCCACAGGGGTGGGCGGGGAGCTGTTTTTT
.	.	TRBV5-1	TRBJ2-1	CASSPLGYQNNEQFF	TGCGCCAGCAGCCCCCTTGGATACCAGAACAATGAGCAGTTCTTC
TRBD2	.	TRBV5-4	TRBJ2-1	CASSAAGGYNEQFF	TGTGCCAGCTCCGCAGCGGGGGGTTACAATGAGCAGTTCTTC
.	.	TRBV21-1	TRBJ1-5	CASEGSPNQPQHF	TGTGCCAGCGAGGGGAGCCCCAATCAGCCCCAGCATTTT
TRBD1	.	TRBV5-1	TRBJ1-1	CASSLTSRDRGWTEAFF	TGCGCCAGCAGCTTAACCTCCCGCGACAGGGGGTGGACTGAAGCTTTCTTT
.	.	TRBV11-2	TRBJ2-5	CASSLGLVGETQYF	TGTGCCAGCAGCTTAGGTCTAGTTGGAGAGACCCAGTACTTC
TRBD1	.	TRBV9	TRBJ2-1	CASSDGDRYYNEQFF	TGTGCCAGCAGCGATGGGGACAGGTACTACAATGAGCAGTTCTTC
.	.	TRBV5-6	TRBJ1-1	CASSYGDRTEAFF	TGTGCCAGCAGCTATGGGGATCGGACTGAAGCTTTCTTT
.	.	TRBV15	TRBJ2-3	CATSRGGPTDTQYF	TGTGCCACCAGCAGGGGGGGGCCCACAGATACGCAGTATTTT
TRBD1	.	TRBV9	TRBJ1-6	CASSVQSGTAPTGPLHF	TGTGCCAGCAGCGTACAATCAGGGACAGCCCCGACGGGGCCCCTCCACTTT
TRBD1	.	TRBV20-1	TRBJ1-5	CSALTGASQPQHF	TGCAGTGCTTTGACAGGGGCTAGTCAGCCCCAGCATTTT
.	.	TRBV15	TRBJ2-5	CATSRVLLEWETQYF	TGTGCCACCAGCAGGGTTCTCCTGGAATGGGAGACCCAGTACTTC
.	few	TRBV18	TRBJ1-2	CASSRDSEGYTF	TGTGCCAGCTCACGGGACTCGGAAGGCTACACCTTC
.	once	TRBV5-4	TRBJ2-3	CASSLGETRLDTQYF	TGTGCCAGCAGCTTAGGAGAGACTAGACTGGATACGCAGTATTTT
.	.	TRBV7-2	TRBJ1-5	CASSPRVADNQPQHF	TGTGCCAGCAGCCCTAGGGTGGCGGACAATCAGCCCCAGCATTTT
.	.	TRBV5-4	TRBJ1-2	CASSSQWGRTSYTF	TGTGCCAGCAGTTCGCAGTGGGGCAGGACGAGCTACACCTTC
TRBD1	.	TRBV19	TRBJ2-7	CASRRQGPKGEQYF	TGTGCCAGTCGCCGACAGGGACCGAAGGGCGAGCAGTACTTC
.	.	TRBV5-1	TRBJ1-1	CASSTPQAPNTEAFF	TGCGCCAGCAGCACCCCGCAGGCCCCGAACACTGAAGCTTTCTTT
TRBD2	once	TRBV9	TRBJ2-1	CASSPNLAGGNEQFF	TGTGCCAGCAGTCCAAACCTAGCGGGAGGGAATGAGCAGTTCTTC
.	.	TRBV30	TRBJ2-1	CAWSVDQNEQFF	TGTGCCTGGAGTGTCGACCAAAATGAGCAGTTCTTC
.	once	TRBV6-2/TRBV6-3	TRBJ1-5	CASSHQGRSGQPQHF	TGTGCCAGCAGCCATCAGGGTCGATCGGGTCAGCCCCAGCATTTT
.	.	TRBV30	TRBJ1-1	CASRRGDTEAFF	TGTGCCTCTCGCCGGGGTGACACTGAAGCTTTCTTT
.	.	TRBV29-1	TRBJ2-2	CSVVVSANTGELFF	TGCAGCGTCGTCGTTTCCGCGAACACCGGGGAGCTGTTTTTT
TRBD2	.	TRBV20-1	TRBJ2-3	CSARDLTSGRAGTDTQYF	TGCAGCGCTAGAGATCTTACTAGCGGGAGGGCCGGCACAGATACGCAGTATTTT
TRBD1	.	TRBV6-5	TRBJ1-1	CASSSFGTGNTEAFF	TGTGCCAGCAGTTCCTTCGGGACAGGGAACACTGAAGCTTTCTTT
TRBD1	.	TRBV5-1	TRBJ1-2	CASSIGQGAYGYTF	TGCGCCAGCAGCATCGGACAGGGGGCGTATGGCTACACCTTC
.	.	TRBV12-3/TRBV12-4	TRBJ2-7	CASRGEPAEQYF	TGTGCCAGCAGGGGGGAACCGGCCGAGCAGTACTTC
.	.	TRBV6-5	TRBJ1-2	CARERTASCGYTF	TGTGCCAGGGAAAGGACAGCCTCTTGTGGCTACACCTTC
.	.	TRBV20-1	TRBJ1-5	CSARDEQGTNQPQHF	TGCAGTGCTAGAGATGAGCAGGGCACAAATCAGCCCCAGCATTTT
.	.	TRBV5-6	TRBJ1-4	CASSLVSNEKLFF	TGTGCCAGCAGCTTGGTCTCAAATGAAAAACTGTTTTTT
.	once	TRBV20-1	TRBJ1-4	CSARDRGGDLEKLFF	TGCAGTGCTAGAGATCGTGGAGGAGACCTTGAAAAACTGTTTTTT
TRBD2	once	TRBV5-4	TRBJ2-1	CASRLGGGAALNEQFF	TGTGCCAGCAGATTGGGGGGAGGGGCGGCCCTCAATGAGCAGTTCTTC
.	.	TRBV6-1	TRBJ1-5	CASSEGRIMGQPQHF	TGTGCCAGCAGTGAGGGCAGGATTATGGGTCAGCCCCAGCATTTT
.	.	TRBV20-1	TRBJ2-2	CSALGPRNGELFF	TGCAGTGCACTCGGACCGCGGAACGGGGAGCTGTTTTTT
TRBD1	.	TRBV6-4	TRBJ1-1	CASSTGQGRAFF	TGTGCCAGCAGTACGGGACAGGGTCGAGCTTTCTTT
.	.	TRBV27	TRBJ2-6	CASSYRSGANVLTF	TGTGCCAGCAGTTACCGCTCTGGGGCCAACGTCCTGACTTTC
.	.	TRBV12-3/TRBV12-4	TRBJ1-1	CASSLSVGVAFF	TGTGCCAGCAGTTTGTCCGTGGGGGTAGCTTTCTTT
.	.	TRBV6-1	TRBJ2-7	CASIKTGSSYEQYF	TGTGCCAGCATTAAGACCGGGAGCTCCTACGAGCAGTACTTC
.	.	TRBV20-1	TRBJ2-1	CSWERMFRSNEQFF	TGCAGTTGGGAGCGAATGTTCCGGAGCAATGAGCAGTTCTTC
.	.	TRBV7-6	TRBJ1-4	CASSLGFRTSNEKLFF	TGTGCCAGCAGCTTAGGGTTTAGGACAAGTAATGAAAAACTGTTTTTT